This TCR beta chain is drawn from a study of cytomegalovirus exposure and HLA in healthy donors. 13 Jbeta primers and 60 Vbeta primers were used for the PCR. Data came from immunoSEQ multiplex PCR; TCRdb stores just in-frame clones and leaves some out. The data contain about 100,000 clones, 82% of them singletons. The CDR3 loop spans 14 amino acids. Germline CDR1 SEHNR, CDR2 FQNEAQ (reference sequence). Deletions cut 5 bases from V and 4 bases from J, with 14 bases between. This receptor was obtained from a man younger than 45 in good health and CMV-seropositive. The V gene is TRBV7-9, the J gene TRBJ2-5, with D tentatively TRBD2 (5 bases). The sample consisted of PBMCs. CDR3 region: CASSLGSGRETQYF. The CDR3, as DNA: TGTGCCAGCAGCCTGGGATCGGGGAGAGAGACCCAGTACTTC.